These 13 T cell receptor beta chains originate from one sample sequenced in a study of shared clonotypes between healthy human individuals. Naivety among CD8 cells was defined by CD45RO negativity and positive CCR7 selection, thereby excluding terminally differentiated effector memory CD45RA+ cells. The method was immunoSEQ multiplex PCR; TCRdb's version includes in-frame clones alone and lacks a portion of them. The sample yields some 2 million clones, around 96% seen once. The specimen sequenced was naive CD8+ T cells sorted from blood. The receptors derive from a man younger than 35 in good health.

This chain joins TRBV2 and TRBJ2-2; D perhaps matches TRBD2 (6 bases). The CDR3 runs 14 residues. V lost 2 bases and J 4 bases, leaving 8 bases between the germline ends. Looked up from germline, CDR1 is SNHLY and CDR2 is FYNNEI. CDR3 sequence (DNA): TGTGCCAGCAGTGAACCGGAGGGCACCGGGGAGCTGTTTTTT. Encoded protein: CASSEPEGTGELFF.

The rearrangement joins TRBV27 to TRBJ1-2; the D is unclear. The germline V gene encodes CDR1 MNHEY and CDR2 SMNVEV (reference sequence). The CDR3 is 17 residues long. With 5 bases removed from V and 0 bases from J, the gap between germline ends came to 19 bases. This CDR3 is CASSPLGPKPTNYGYTF. In DNA, the CDR3 is TGTGCCAGCAGTCCACTCGGCCCCAAGCCTACTAACTATGGCTACACCTTC.

This clone has more than one count but fewer than ten. This CDR3 reads CATAVGGSNTEAFF. CDR3 coding DNA: TGTGCCACCGCGGTGGGGGGGTCGAACACTGAAGCTTTCTTT. The rearrangement joins TRBV10-3 to TRBJ1-1; possibly TRBD1 for D (5 bases). The CDR3 runs 14 residues. V was cut by 10 bases and J by 1 base, with 16 bases left in between. Germline CDR1 and CDR2: ENHRY and SYGVKD.

The rearrangement links TRBV29-1 to TRBJ2-2; no clear D. Trimming pared 6 bases from V and 4 bases from J, leaving 9 bases between. CDR1 is SQVTM, CDR2 ANQGSEA, per germline. This CDR3 is built from 12 residues. The CDR3 DNA follows: TGCAGCGTCGGTTCTACCACCGGGGAGCTGTTTTTT. Amino acids: CSVGSTTGELFF.

This chain connects TRBV19 to TRBJ1-1; possibly TRBD1 for D (5 bases). The V gene lost 1 base and the J gene lost 0 bases, with 9 bases spanning the gap. The CDR3 contains 15 residues. CDR1 is LNHDA and CDR2 is SQIVND in the germline V gene (reference sequence). The CDR3 coding sequence is TGTGCCAGTAGTATAGGAGGGGCTTTGAACACTGAAGCTTTCTTT. Amino acids: CASSIGGALNTEAFF.

The chain has TRBV5-1 and TRBJ1-4; 7 positions match TRBD1. Per the germline V gene, CDR1 is SGHRS and CDR2 is YFSETQ. V was pared by 1 base and J by 8 bases, with 11 bases of the junction left unmatched. The CDR3 has 16 amino acids. CDR3 sequence: CASSLNPPGQTEKLFF. CDR3 coding DNA: TGCGCCAGCAGCTTGAATCCCCCGGGACAGACAGAAAAACTGTTTTTT. The full variable domain, in which reference TRBV5-1 and TRBJ1-4 provide the parts outside the CDR3, is KAGVTQTPRYLIKTRGQQVTLSCSPISGHRSVSWYQQTPGQGLQFLFEYFSETQRNKGNFPGRFSGRQFSNSRSEMNVSTLELGDSALYLCASSLNPPGQTEKLFFGSGTQLSVL.

The V call is TRBV5-1, the J call TRBJ2-7; 8 bases are a match to TRBD2. Germline CDR1 SGHRS, CDR2 YFSETQ. CDR3 length equals 17 residues. V shed 0 bases and J 1 base; nucleotides not matched to a gene: 9. CDR3 sequence reads: CASSLEGSGRESYEQYF. CDR3 DNA: TGCGCCAGCAGCTTGGAAGGAAGCGGGAGAGAATCCTACGAGCAGTACTTC. The variable domain in full, completed from reference TRBV5-1 and TRBJ2-7, reads KAGVTQTPRYLIKTRGQQVTLSCSPISGHRSVSWYQQTPGQGLQFLFEYFSETQRNKGNFPGRFSGRQFSNSRSEMNVSTLELGDSALYLCASSLEGSGRESYEQYFGPGTRLTVT.

This sequence joins TRBV9 and TRBJ1-1, with D possibly matching TRBD1 (5 bases). V lost 8 bases, J lost 0 bases, and 11 bases lay in between. This CDR3 contains 13 residues. Germline V gene data show CDR1 as SGDLS and CDR2 as YYNGEE. The DNA for the CDR3 is TGTGCCAGTGAGGCAGGGATGAACACTGAAGCTTTCTTT. Protein product: CASEAGMNTEAFF.

This clone was found once. The chain links TRBV7-6 to TRBJ2-3; D remains ambiguous. Germline V lookup: CDR1 SGHVS, CDR2 FNYEAQ. V lost 0 bases and J 1 base, leaving 2 bases between the germline ends. The CDR3 covers 13 residues. The CDR3 DNA reads TGTGCCAGCAGCTTAGCACGCACAGATACGCAGTATTTT. Residues: CASSLARTDTQYF. Using reference TRBV7-6 and TRBJ2-3 for the parts outside the CDR3, the full variable domain is GAGVSQSPRYKVTKRGQDVALRCDPISGHVSLYWYRQALGQGPEFLTYFNYEAQQDKSGLPNDRFSAERPEGSISTLTIQRTEQRDSAMYRCASSLARTDTQYFGPGTRLTVL.

V is TRBV27 and J is TRBJ2-3; possibly TRBD1 or TRBD2 for D (5 bases each). The CDR3 runs 17 residues. V shed 6 bases and J shed 2 bases, with 21 bases lying between them. Germline CDR1 reads MNHEY; CDR2 reads SMNVEV (reference sequence). CDR3 coding DNA: TGTGCCAGCAGCCCATCGAATGGGGACGGAGACACAGATACGCAGTATTTT. The encoded protein is CASSPSNGDGDTDTQYF.

On this clone: The sample has other DNA sequences that encode this CDR3 too. The chain employs TRBV19 and TRBJ2-7; 11 bases match TRBD2. The CDR3 consists of 14 residues. The J segment lost 4 bases and the V segment lost 6 bases, leaving 5 bases of the junction unmatched. Germline V gives CDR1 LNHDA, CDR2 SQIVND (reference sequence). The chain's CDR3 is CASSPGTSGYEQYF. The CDR3 DNA is TGTGCCAGTAGCCCTGGGACTAGCGGTTACGAGCAGTACTTC.

In its sample, this clone was seen a few times. The rearrangement links TRBV30 to TRBJ2-7, with 9 nucleotides matching TRBD2. The CDR3 extends over 15 amino acids. J was trimmed by 5 bases and V by 3 bases; bases with no gene match: 11. Germline V lookup: CDR1 GTSNPN, CDR2 SVGIG (reference sequence). The CDR3 DNA follows: TGTGCCTGGAGCGGTCCGGGACTAGCTGTCGACGAGCAGTACTTC. Its protein product is CAWSGPGLAVDEQYF.

V is TRBV9 and J is TRBJ1-2; D is unclear. Germline V gene lookup returns CDR1 SGDLS and CDR2 YYNGEE. V dropped 2 bases and J dropped 4 bases, with 9 bases sitting between them. The CDR3 spans 13 residues. The CDR3 sequence: CASSVSGFYGYTF. CDR3 sequence (DNA): TGTGCCAGCAGCGTTTCGGGATTCTATGGCTACACCTTC.